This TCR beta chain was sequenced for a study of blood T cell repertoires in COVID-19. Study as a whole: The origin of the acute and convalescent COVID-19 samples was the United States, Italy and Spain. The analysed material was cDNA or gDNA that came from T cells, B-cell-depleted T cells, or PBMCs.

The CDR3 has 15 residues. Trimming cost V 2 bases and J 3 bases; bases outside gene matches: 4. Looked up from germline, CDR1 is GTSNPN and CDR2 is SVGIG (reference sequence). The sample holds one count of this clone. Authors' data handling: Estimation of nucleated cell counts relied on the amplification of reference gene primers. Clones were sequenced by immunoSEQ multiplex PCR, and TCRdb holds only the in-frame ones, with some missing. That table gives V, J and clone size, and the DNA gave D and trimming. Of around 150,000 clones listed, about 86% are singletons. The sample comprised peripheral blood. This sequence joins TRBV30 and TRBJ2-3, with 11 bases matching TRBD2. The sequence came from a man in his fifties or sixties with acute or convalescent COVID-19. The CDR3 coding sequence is TGTGCCTGGAGTACCGGGACTAGCGGAACAGATACGCAGTATTTT. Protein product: CAWSTGTSGTDTQYF.